This T cell receptor (beta chain) was documented in a study of cytomegalovirus exposure and HLA in healthy donors. Although they were nominally healthy when sampled, donors likely had unrecorded immune exposures. This CDR3 is 15 amino acids long. With V trimmed by 6 bases and J by 4 bases, 11 bases remained unmatched. CDR1 is MNHEY and CDR2 is SVGAGI in the germline V gene. It was with 60 Vbeta and 13 Jbeta primers that the PCR ran. Only in-frame clones appear in the TCRdb table, and some are missing; sequencing was by immunoSEQ multiplex PCR. Of 74,000 or so clones listed, 65% to 70% are singletons. The gene calls are TRBV6-5 and TRBJ2-5, with TRBD2 matching 7 bases. The specimen was PBMCs. The TCR sequence derives from a woman aged 25 to 39 in good health and CMV-seronegative. The CDR3 reads CASSRGLPGGETQYF. As DNA, the CDR3 is TGTGCCAGCAGCCGGGGACTACCTGGGGGAGAGACCCAGTACTTC.